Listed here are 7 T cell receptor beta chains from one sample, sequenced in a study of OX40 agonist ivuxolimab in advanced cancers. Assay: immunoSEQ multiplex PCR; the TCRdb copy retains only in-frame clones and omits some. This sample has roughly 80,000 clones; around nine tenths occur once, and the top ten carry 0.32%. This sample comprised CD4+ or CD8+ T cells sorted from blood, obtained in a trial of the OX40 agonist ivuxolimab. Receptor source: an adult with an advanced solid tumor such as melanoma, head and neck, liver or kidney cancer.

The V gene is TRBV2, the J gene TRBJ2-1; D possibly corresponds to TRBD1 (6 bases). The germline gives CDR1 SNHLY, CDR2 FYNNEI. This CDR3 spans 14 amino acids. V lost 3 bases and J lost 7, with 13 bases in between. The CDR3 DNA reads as TGTGCCAGCAGTGAGATATTGGGGGCAAATGAGCAGTTCTTC. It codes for CASSEILGANEQFF.

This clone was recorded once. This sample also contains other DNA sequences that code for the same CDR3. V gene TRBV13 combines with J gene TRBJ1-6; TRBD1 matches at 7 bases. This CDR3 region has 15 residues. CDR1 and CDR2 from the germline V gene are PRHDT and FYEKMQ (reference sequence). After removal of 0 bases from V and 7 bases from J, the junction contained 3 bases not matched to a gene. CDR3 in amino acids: CASSLGEGANSPLHF. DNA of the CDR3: TGTGCCAGCAGCTTAGGCGAGGGGGCGAATTCACCCCTCCACTTT.

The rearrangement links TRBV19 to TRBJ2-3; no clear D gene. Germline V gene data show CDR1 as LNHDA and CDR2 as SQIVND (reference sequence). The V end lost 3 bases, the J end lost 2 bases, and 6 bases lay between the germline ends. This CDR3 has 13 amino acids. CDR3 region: CASSIQNTDTQYF. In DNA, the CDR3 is TGTGCCAGTAGTATCCAAAACACAGATACGCAGTATTTT.

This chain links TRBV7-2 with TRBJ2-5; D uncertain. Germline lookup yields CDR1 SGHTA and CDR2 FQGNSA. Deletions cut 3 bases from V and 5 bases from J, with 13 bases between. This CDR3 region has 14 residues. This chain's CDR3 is CASSFSRDGETQYF. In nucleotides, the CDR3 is TGTGCCAGCAGCTTTTCAAGGGATGGGGAGACCCAGTACTTC.

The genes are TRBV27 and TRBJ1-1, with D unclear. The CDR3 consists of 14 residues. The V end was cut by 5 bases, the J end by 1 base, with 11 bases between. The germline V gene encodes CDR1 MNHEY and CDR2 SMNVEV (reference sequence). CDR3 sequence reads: CASSTHLANTEAFF. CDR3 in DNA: TGTGCCAGCAGTACACACCTGGCGAACACTGAAGCTTTCTTT.

CDR3 loop: CASSAQGSNSPLHF. The DNA for the CDR3 is TGTGCCAGCAGTGCCCAGGGCTCCAATTCACCCCTCCACTTT. The rearrangement joins TRBV2 to TRBJ1-6; perhaps TRBD1 as D (5 bases). V shed 4 bases and J shed 7 bases, with 11 bases lying between them. This CDR3 is built from 14 residues. CDR1 and CDR2 (germline): SNHLY, FYNNEI.

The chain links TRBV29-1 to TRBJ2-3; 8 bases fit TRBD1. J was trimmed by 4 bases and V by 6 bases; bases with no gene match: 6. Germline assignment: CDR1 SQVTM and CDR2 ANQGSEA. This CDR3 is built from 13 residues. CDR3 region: CSVLTGEADTQYF. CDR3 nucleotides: TGCAGCGTCCTGACAGGGGAGGCAGATACGCAGTATTTT.